The 8 T cell receptor beta chains given below trace back to one sample, sequenced in a study of blood T cells in healthy people across ages (dated by TCRdb to between 2015 and 2017). The protocol used for the library was 5' RACE. Sequencing relied on an Illumina HiSeq 2500. A second 7 to 11 cycle PCR used a sample-barcoded 5' primer and a J-beta primer mix. In-frame beta chains were kept once TCRdb had trimmed the public reads at Q25 with fastp and called clones with MiXCR. Every entry covers one CDR3 protein and lists the most common genes and DNA from its rows. The sample table lists 600,000 or so distinct CDR3 sequences, around half of them with a count of one. The ten largest make up roughly 24% of the sample. The material sequenced was blood. These receptors all stem from a man aged 80 or over in good health.

The CDR3 nucleotides read TGTGCCAGCAGCTTTTGGACTAGCGGGAGTGCTAGCACAGATACGCAGTATTTT. Its protein is CASSFWTSGSASTDTQYF. The rearrangement joins TRBV11-2 to TRBJ2-3, with TRBD2 identical over 13 bases. The CDR3 has 18 amino acids. J lost 0 bases, V lost 3 bases, and 6 bases had no gene match. Germline V gene lookup returns CDR1 SGHAT and CDR2 FQNNGV.

The gene calls are TRBV6-2 or TRBV6-3 and TRBJ2-7, with 9 bases aligning to TRBD2. The CDR3 covers 14 residues. V gave up 7 bases and J gave up 5 bases; unmatched junction bases: 9. CDR1 is MNHEY and CDR2 is SVGEGT in the germline V gene. The CDR3 region is CASKASGTGDEQYF. The CDR3 nucleotides read TGTGCCAGCAAGGCTAGCGGGACTGGCGACGAGCAGTACTTC.

The rearrangement links TRBV10-3 to TRBJ2-4, with TRBD2 identical over 9 bases. This CDR3 has 17 amino acids. Trimming cost V 3 bases and J 13 bases; bases outside gene matches: 19. Per the germline V gene, CDR1 is ENHRY and CDR2 is SYGVKD. The CDR3 loop is CAISDRQGDSVAGEQYF. CDR3 DNA: TGTGCCATCAGTGATAGACAGGGTGACTCTGTAGCGGGGGAGCAGTACTTC.

The chain recombines TRBV20-1 with TRBJ1-5; D not resolved. The CDR3 is 14 amino acids. The germline CDR1 and CDR2 sequences are DFQATT and SNEGSKA (reference sequence). Trimming left V 5 bases short and J 4 bases short, with 15 bases between. The CDR3 loop is CSASVGGMNQPQHF. CDR3 sequence (DNA): TGCAGTGCTTCAGTTGGAGGGATGAATCAGCCCCAGCATTTT.

This chain joins TRBV20-1 and TRBJ2-7; possibly TRBD2 for D (6 bases). V lost 5 bases and J 0 bases, leaving 14 bases between the germline ends. The CDR3 consists of 14 residues. Germline V CDR1 and CDR2: DFQATT, SNEGSKA (reference sequence). The CDR3 loop is CSAPVVRDSYEQYF. The CDR3, as DNA: TGCAGTGCTCCCGTTGTGCGGGACTCCTACGAGCAGTACTTC.

This clonotype was counted a few times. The rearrangement links TRBV5-5 to TRBJ2-1; D gene unclear. Germline CDR1 is SGHKS and CDR2 is YYEKEE (reference sequence). V was clipped by 1 base and J by 5 bases, with 4 bases between them. The CDR3 spans 12 residues. The CDR3 here is CASSLLDNEQFF. The CDR3 DNA reads as TGTGCCAGCAGCTTGTTGGACAATGAGCAGTTCTTC.

This clonotype was seen only a few times. V and J are TRBV20-1 and TRBJ1-2; a weak D match, TRBD1 (6 bases). V shed 2 bases and J shed 4 bases, with 11 bases lying between them. Germline loops: CDR1 DFQATT, CDR2 SNEGSKA (reference sequence). The CDR3 has 13 residues. Written as DNA, the CDR3 is TGCAGTGCTAGAAACAGGGTGGGCTATGGCTACACCTTC. Its protein product is CSARNRVGYGYTF.

This chain links TRBV7-2 with TRBJ2-5, with TRBD2 identical over 9 bases. The assigned J gene may be wrong: the sequence end matches TRBJ2-7 better. CDR3 length equals 14 residues. CDR1 is SGHTA, CDR2 FQGNSA, per germline. The CDR3 DNA sequence: TGTGCCAGCAGCTTCCTGGGACTAGCATCCGAGCAGTACTTC. It codes for CASSFLGLASEQYF.